This TCR beta chain was sequenced for a study of human T cells and chemical hapten exposure. The CDR3 totals 16 residues. CDR1 is KGHSH, CDR2 LQKENI, per germline. V was trimmed by 2 bases and J by 2 bases, leaving 13 bases between them. With regard to this clonotype: As yet, its antigen is unknown.

The time point here: patch test 1, 2 weeks after DPC sensitization. Noted treatment: therapeutic diphenylcyclopropenone sensitization with weekly scalp DPC. Findings of the study overall: Counts of expanded TCRs at PT1 were positively correlated with patch test score.

One entry per CDR3 protein, called by TCRdb with MiXCR from the RACE reads. The sample lists roughly 120,000 distinct CDR3 sequences, roughly an eighth occurring once. The source material was whole blood, sampled in connection with sensitization to the hapten diphenylcyclopropenone (DPC). The chain is built from TRBV18 and TRBJ2-1, with D perhaps matching TRBD1 or TRBD2 (7 bases each). The receptor was isolated from a man between 18 and 29 years old with alopecia areata. Some clones in this sample may be carry-over from other donors' samples. The CDR3 region is CASSPSRGGTYNEQFF. The CDR3 DNA reads TGTGCCAGCTCACCATCCAGGGGGGGCACCTACAATGAGCAGTTCTTC.